This T cell receptor beta chain was obtained from a study of T cell clonotyping in hematopoietic cell transplantation. Study overall: Recipient samples before transplant were obtained post-cytoreduction.

Notes on this clone: Its cognate antigen is unknown.

This table comes from immunoSEQ multiplex PCR, and its TCRdb copy is limited to in-frame clones, with some not included. The sample lists 3,000 to 3,500 clones, approximately 94% occurring once. Time point meaning: recipient sample about 28 days before transplant, after cytoreduction. The trim removed 8 bases at V and 2 bases at J, leaving 8 bases unmatched. The CDR3 loop spans 15 amino acids. Germline CDR1 is LNHDA and CDR2 is SQIVND (reference sequence). Broader study findings: Recipient TCR diversity dropped after transplant; expanded clonotypes rose from day 30 to 180. At the given depth, recipient repertoires were over 95% de novo clonotypes. CD4 and CD8 repertoire contributions could not be separated without sorting.

The starting material was peripheral blood mononuclear cells, obtained before stem cell transplant. The TCR originated in a woman between 45 and 60 years old with chronic myeloid leukemia. Some clones in this sample may be carry-over from other donors' samples. V usage is TRBV19 and J usage is TRBJ1-1; 10 bases map to TRBD1. CDR3 amino acids: CASRPRQGANTEAFF. The CDR3 DNA reads TGTGCCAGTCGCCCTCGACAGGGGGCAAACACTGAAGCTTTCTTT.